Listed below are T cell receptor beta chains from one sample, sequenced in a study of blood T cells in healthy people across ages. TCRdb reprocessed the 5' RACE reads with MiXCR, giving one entry per CDR3 protein. Among 1.6 million or so distinct CDR3 sequences listed, roughly 30% were seen once. Sequenced material: blood. Receptors were obtained from a woman aged 30 to 39 in good health. CDR3s include the opening cysteine and the closing phenylalanine or tryptophan. D genes are given only for firm matches. Only part of the rows carry a size: once, few, many, or a class if the clone is expanded.

cdr3_length,clone_size,j_call,d_call,v_call,cdr3_nt,cdr3_aa
16,NA,TRBJ2-1,NA,TRBV9,TGTGCCAGCAGCCATCAAGGTGGACTGCAAGACAATGAGCAGTTCTTC,CASSHQGGLQDNEQFF
12,NA,TRBJ2-3,NA,TRBV14,TGTGCCAGCAGCCAATATCGGGATACGCAGTATTTT,CASSQYRDTQYF
15,NA,TRBJ1-1,NA,TRBV4-2,TGTGCCAGCAGCCAAGATTGGGATTCGGGCACTGAAGCTTTCTTT,CASSQDWDSGTEAFF
14,NA,TRBJ1-1,NA,TRBV14,TGTGCCAGCAGCCAACAGGGTGGTGCCACTGAAGCTTTCTTT,CASSQQGGATEAFF
17,NA,TRBJ1-2,NA,TRBV15,TGTGCCACCAGCAGAGATGGGGAGGGATTCTTTAACTATGGCTACACCTTC,CATSRDGEGFFNYGYTF
15,NA,TRBJ2-5,TRBD2,TRBV25-1,TGTGCCAGCAGTGAATTGTCAGCGGGGGGAGAGACCCAGTACTTC,CASSELSAGGETQYF
15,NA,TRBJ1-1,NA,TRBV7-9,TGTGCCAGCAGCTTAGTTTATAGGGGGGACACTGAAGCTTTCTTT,CASSLVYRGDTEAFF
14,NA,TRBJ1-1,NA,TRBV10-3,TGTGCCATCAGTGATCCGGGGTTGAACACTGAAGCTTTCTTT,CAISDPGLNTEAFF
14,NA,TRBJ2-7,TRBD1,TRBV5-1,TGCGCCAGCAGCTCCGGACAGGACGGAGCCGAGCAGTACTTC,CASSSGQDGAEQYF
14,few,TRBJ1-2,NA,TRBV7-9,TGTGCCAGCAGGCCACAACGTGTTAGCTATGGCTACACCTTC,CASRPQRVSYGYTF
14,NA,TRBJ2-7,NA,TRBV27,TGTGCCAGCGGGTTGTCGTCAACAAAGGGGGAGCAGTACTTC,CASGLSSTKGEQYF
13,NA,TRBJ2-1,NA,TRBV7-7,TGTGCCAGCAGCTGGACCGACTCGAATGAGCAGTTCTTC,CASSWTDSNEQFF
17,few,TRBJ2-1,TRBD2,TRBV11-2,TGTGCCAGCAGCTTTCGGGAAACTAGCGGTTCCTACAATGAGCAGTTCTTC,CASSFRETSGSYNEQFF
14,NA,TRBJ1-2,TRBD1,TRBV20-1,TGCAGTGCTCCCGGTTTAACCAGGGGGCATGGCTACACCTTC,CSAPGLTRGHGYTF
17,few,TRBJ2-1,TRBD2,TRBV3-1,TGTGCCAGCAGCCTCTGGCCCGGGACTAGCGGGCTCAATGAGCAGTTCTTC,CASSLWPGTSGLNEQFF
16,NA,TRBJ2-3,NA,TRBV4-1,TGCGCCAGCAGCCAAGGACAGGCGAGAAGCACGGATAGGCAGTATTTT,CASSQGQARSTDRQYF
14,NA,TRBJ2-5,NA,TRBV7-6,TGTGCCAGCAGCTTAGTTCATCAGGAAGAGACCCAGTACTTC,CASSLVHQEETQYF
17,NA,TRBJ2-3,NA,TRBV5-1,TGCGCCAGCAGCTTGGGCCCAATCGGGGGTTCCGCAGATACGCAGTATTTT,CASSLGPIGGSADTQYF
17,few,TRBJ2-5,NA,TRBV28,TGTGCCACAAATCGGGATAGCACAACGATGGGTGGGGAGACCCAGTACTTC,CATNRDSTTMGGETQYF
15,NA,TRBJ1-1,NA,TRBV20-1,TGCAGTGCTAGTACGCTTCCCAGGGTTGACACTGAAGCTTTCTTT,CSASTLPRVDTEAFF
15,few,TRBJ1-2,NA,TRBV29-1,TGCAGCGTTGTCAGCGTAGACAGAACTAACTATGGCTACACCTTC,CSVVSVDRTNYGYTF
14,NA,TRBJ2-1,TRBD2,TRBV5-1,TGCGCCAGCAGCTTAGGGACTAGCCCAAATGAGCAGTTCTTC,CASSLGTSPNEQFF
13,NA,TRBJ1-1,NA,TRBV20-1,TGCAGTGCTAGAGTAGGAGCGAACACTGAAGCTTTCTTT,CSARVGANTEAFF
14,NA,TRBJ1-5,NA,TRBV20-1,TGCAGCGCGGTCGAAGGGATGGGCAATCAGCCCCAGCATTTT,CSAVEGMGNQPQHF